This T cell receptor (beta chain) was retrieved from a study of shared clonotypes between healthy human individuals. Findings and limits, study-wide: The expectation was that sequencing depth would affect clonotype sharing among donors.

Using immunoSEQ multiplex PCR, the repertoire was profiled, and TCRdb retains in-frame clones only, with some absent. Of some 500,000 clones in the sample, 60% to 80% were seen once. About this clone: What it binds is not known.

The CDR3 has 16 amino acids. CDR1 and CDR2 from the germline V gene are LNHNV and YYDKDF (reference sequence). Losses at the gene ends were 2 bases for V and 5 bases for J; bases not matched to a gene: 9. The chain joins TRBV15 to TRBJ2-5, with 9 bases fitting TRBD1. The TCR comes from a woman aged 40 to 49 in good health. Some clones in this sample may be carry-over from other donors' samples. The sample comprised PBMCs. CDR3 region: CATSRKNRGPGETQYF. The CDR3 bases are TGTGCCACCAGCAGAAAGAACAGGGGGCCGGGGGAGACCCAGTACTTC.